What follows is one TCR beta chain and its context. The sample comes from a study of blood T cell repertoires in COVID-19. Whole-study context: Material from acute and convalescent COVID-19 was sourced from the United States, Italy and Spain. PBMCs, B-cell-depleted T cells, or T cells provided the cDNA or gDNA that made up the material.

The authors' processing: Scientists estimated how many nucleated cells there were by amplifying reference gene primers. The data were produced by immunoSEQ multiplex PCR, yet TCRdb's version contains in-frame clones alone and is incomplete. The DNA gave D and trimming, while V, J and clone size come from that table. This table holds roughly 60,000 clones, 83% found once. The clonotype originates from a man aged 45-65 years with COVID-19, enrolled during active disease. Material: peripheral blood.

CDR3 region: CASSPTGGSSPLHF. The CDR3, as DNA: TGTGCCAGCAGTCCGACAGGGGGCAGTTCACCCCTCCACTTT. The chain joins TRBV28 to TRBJ1-6, with TRBD1 matching 10 bases. The germline V gene encodes CDR1 MDHEN and CDR2 SYDVKM. The trim removed 5 bases at V and 9 bases at J, leaving 4 bases unmatched. This CDR3 is built from 14 residues.